One T cell receptor (beta chain) is described in this entry. This clone has just a few counts. What antigen it recognizes has not been identified. Per-nucleotide qualities are absent, and no much larger clonotype sits a single base away. Each patient's primary melanoma had been surgically resected and was viewed as potentially curable, though still at risk of metastatic recurrence. The library came from the immunoSEQ multiplex PCR assay. High-throughput sequencing of the T-cell receptor beta chain was performed on primary melanoma tumor tissue. Per the authors' processing: The repertoire analyses covered TCRB CDR3 sharing between samples and the distribution of insertions and deletions. A gradient-boosted model ranked the predictive value of the T-cell fraction against histopathological variables. Entries here come from immuneACCESS through TCRdb and include only in-frame sequences with V and J called. Some clones fail to appear in such tables; in the studies checked, an unresolved V gene covers under half of the shortfall, and the cause of the remainder is unknown. The V and J calls and the clone size are those of that table, but D and trimming were determined from the DNA. This sample is represented by 1,500 to 2,000 clones; around 80% of them were singletons. 30% to 40% of the sample belongs to the ten largest clones.

The sample comes from a study of primary melanoma T cells and metastatic recurrence (dated by TCRdb to 2020 to 2022). With respect to the entire study: A total of some 200 primary melanomas made up the cohort, all of stage T2 to T4 and more than 1 mm thick. The study examined whether T-cell fraction and T-cell repertoire clonality in primary melanoma tumors predicted patient outcome. The T-cell fraction measured by TCR beta sequencing was compared against progression-free survival as the clinical outcome. Histopathological grading of tumor-infiltrating lymphocytes served as the comparison point for the T-cell fraction derived from sequencing.

Summary of the overall study and its limitations: The authors framed an effective T-cell-mediated antitumor response in primary melanoma only as a suggestion, not a demonstrated mechanism. A T-cell fraction above 20% appeared protective regardless of ulceration status, mitotic rate or nodal disease. Compared with adding any other histopathological variable to tumor thickness, adding T-cell fraction reportedly produced a bigger improvement in progression-free survival prediction. Progression-free survival was reportedly predicted by the tumor T-cell fraction independently of thickness, ulceration, mitotic rate and age.

As encoded in the germline V gene, CDR1 is WSHSY while CDR2 is SAAADI. V was cut back by 2 bases and J by 2 bases, leaving a gap of 10 bases between them. Measured from the cysteine to the phenylalanine, the CDR3 is 15 residues long. Only the CDR3 portion is preserved as DNA: 45 bases, with reading frame beginning at the first base. This clonotype was sampled from a human donor with melanoma. Sequenced material: melanoma tumor tissue. In this chain, TRBV10-2 is recombined with TRBJ2-1; a tentative D match to TRBD2 spans 5 bases. The bases read TGCGCCAGCAGTGAGAGGACTTATACCTACAATGAGCAGTTCTTC. This sequence encodes CASSERTYTYNEQFF.